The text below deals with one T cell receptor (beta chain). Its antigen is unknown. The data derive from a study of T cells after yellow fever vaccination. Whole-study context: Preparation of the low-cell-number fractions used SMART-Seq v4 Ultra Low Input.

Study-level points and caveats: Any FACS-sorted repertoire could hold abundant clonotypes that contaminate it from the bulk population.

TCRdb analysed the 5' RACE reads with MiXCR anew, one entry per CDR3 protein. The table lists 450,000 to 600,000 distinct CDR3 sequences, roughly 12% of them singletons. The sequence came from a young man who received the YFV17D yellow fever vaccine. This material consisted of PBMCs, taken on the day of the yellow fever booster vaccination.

The CDR3 bases are TGCGCCAGCAGCTTGGCCTTACTAGCGGGAGGGCCCGACACAGATACGCAGTATTTT. Protein product: CASSLALLAGGPDTDTQYF. V usage is TRBV5-1 and J usage is TRBJ2-3, with 13 bases that match TRBD2. This CDR3 region has 19 residues. The junction had 9 bases not matched to a gene; V was cut back by 0 bases and J by 2 bases. Germline V lookup: CDR1 SGHRS, CDR2 YFSETQ.